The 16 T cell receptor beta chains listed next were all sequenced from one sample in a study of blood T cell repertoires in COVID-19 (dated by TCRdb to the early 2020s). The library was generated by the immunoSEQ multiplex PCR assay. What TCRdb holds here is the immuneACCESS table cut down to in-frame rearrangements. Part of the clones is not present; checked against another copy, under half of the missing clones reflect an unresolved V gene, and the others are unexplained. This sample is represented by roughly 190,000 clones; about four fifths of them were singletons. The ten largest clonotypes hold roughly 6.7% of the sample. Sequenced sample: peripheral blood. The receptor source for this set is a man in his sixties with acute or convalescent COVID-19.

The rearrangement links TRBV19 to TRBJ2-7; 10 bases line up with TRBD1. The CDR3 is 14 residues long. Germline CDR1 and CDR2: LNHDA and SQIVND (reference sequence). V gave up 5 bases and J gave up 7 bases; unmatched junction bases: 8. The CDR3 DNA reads TGTGCCAGTAGTGCGCAAAGGGACAGGGGAGAGCAGTACTTC. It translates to CASSAQRDRGEQYF.

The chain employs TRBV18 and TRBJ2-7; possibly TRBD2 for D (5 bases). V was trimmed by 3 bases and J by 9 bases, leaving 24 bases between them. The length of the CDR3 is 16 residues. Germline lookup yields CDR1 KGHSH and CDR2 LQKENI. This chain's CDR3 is CASSPAFDGRSNRQYF. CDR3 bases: TGTGCCAGCTCACCTGCGTTTGATGGGAGAAGCAATAGGCAGTACTTC.

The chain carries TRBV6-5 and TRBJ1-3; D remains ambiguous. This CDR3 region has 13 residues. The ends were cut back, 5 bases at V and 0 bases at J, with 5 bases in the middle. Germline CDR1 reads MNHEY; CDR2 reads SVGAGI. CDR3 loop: CASSRSSGNTIYF. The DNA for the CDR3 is TGTGCCAGCAGTCGTAGCTCTGGAAACACCATATATTTT.

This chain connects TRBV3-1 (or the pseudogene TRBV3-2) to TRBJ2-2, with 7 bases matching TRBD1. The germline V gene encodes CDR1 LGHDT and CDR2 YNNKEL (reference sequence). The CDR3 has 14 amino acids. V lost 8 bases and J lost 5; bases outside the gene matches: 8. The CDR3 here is CASRGGAGTGELFF. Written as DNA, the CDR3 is TGTGCCAGCCGAGGGGGCGCCGGGACCGGGGAGCTGTTTTTT.

CDR3 nucleotides: TGCGCCAGCAGCCAGCGGGGGCCGCACTCCTCCTACAATGAGCAGTTCTTC. Translating gives CASSQRGPHSSYNEQFF. The V gene is TRBV4-3, the J gene TRBJ2-1, with a tentative D call TRBD2 (7 bases). CDR1 is LGHNA, CDR2 YSLEER, per germline. This CDR3 contains 17 residues. The ends were cut back, 3 bases at V and 0 bases at J, with 15 bases in the middle.

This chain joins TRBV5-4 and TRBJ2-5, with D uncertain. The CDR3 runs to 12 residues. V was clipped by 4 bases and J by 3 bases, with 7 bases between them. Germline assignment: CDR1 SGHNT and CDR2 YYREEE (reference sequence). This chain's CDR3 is CASSRGEETQYF. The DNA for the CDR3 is TGTGCCAGCAGCCGAGGCGAAGAGACCCAGTACTTC.

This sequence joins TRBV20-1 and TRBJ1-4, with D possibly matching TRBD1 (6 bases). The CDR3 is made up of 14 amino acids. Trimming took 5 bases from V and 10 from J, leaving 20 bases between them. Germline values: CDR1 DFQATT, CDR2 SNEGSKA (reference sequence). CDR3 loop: CSARDQGQSGKLFF. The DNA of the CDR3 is TGCAGTGCTCGTGACCAGGGGCAGAGCGGAAAACTGTTTTTT.

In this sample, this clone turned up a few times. CDR3 coding DNA: TGCGCCAGCAGCCAAGGCAGATCCTATGGCTACACCTTC. Amino acid sequence: CASSQGRSYGYTF. The V gene is TRBV4-1, the J gene TRBJ1-2; D not resolved. The CDR3 totals 13 residues. CDR1 MGHRA and CDR2 YSYEKL come from the germline V gene. Trimming pared 1 base from V and 4 bases from J, leaving 7 bases between.

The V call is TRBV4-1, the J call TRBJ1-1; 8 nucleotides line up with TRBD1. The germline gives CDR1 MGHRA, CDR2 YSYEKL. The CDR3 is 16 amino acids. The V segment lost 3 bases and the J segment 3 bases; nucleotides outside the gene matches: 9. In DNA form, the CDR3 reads TGCGCCAGCAGCCACCCTAAGCAGGGGGCGGACACTGAAGCTTTCTTT. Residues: CASSHPKQGADTEAFF.

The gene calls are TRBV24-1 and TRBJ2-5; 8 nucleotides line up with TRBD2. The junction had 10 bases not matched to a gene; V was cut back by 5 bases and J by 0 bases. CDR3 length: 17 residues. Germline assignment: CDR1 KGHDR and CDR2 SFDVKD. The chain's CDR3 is CATSGRGSGRNQETQYF. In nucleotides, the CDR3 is TGTGCCACCAGTGGCCGGGGGAGCGGGAGAAACCAAGAGACCCAGTACTTC.

CDR3 bases: TGTGCCAGCAGTTTAAGGGGGCGCGGGAGGGGGTACTTCAATGAGCAGTTCTTC. This gives the protein CASSLRGRGRGYFNEQFF. The chain carries TRBV27 and TRBJ2-1; 9 bases line up with TRBD2. The CDR3 has 18 residues. The germline CDR1 and CDR2 sequences are MNHEY and SMNVEV (reference sequence). Trimming cost V 2 bases and J 6 bases; bases outside gene matches: 14.

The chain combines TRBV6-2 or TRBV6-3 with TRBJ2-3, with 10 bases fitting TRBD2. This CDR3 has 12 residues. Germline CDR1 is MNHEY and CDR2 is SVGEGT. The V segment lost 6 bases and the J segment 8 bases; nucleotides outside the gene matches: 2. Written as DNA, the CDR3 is TGTGCCAGCAGCGGGACTAGCGTTACGCAGTATTTT. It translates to CASSGTSVTQYF.

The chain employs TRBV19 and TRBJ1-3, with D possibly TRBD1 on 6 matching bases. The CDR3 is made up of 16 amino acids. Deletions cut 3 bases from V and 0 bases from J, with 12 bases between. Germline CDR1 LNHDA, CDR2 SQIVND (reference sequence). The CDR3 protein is CASSILTGTSGNTIYF. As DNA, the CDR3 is TGTGCCAGTAGTATCCTGACAGGTACCTCTGGAAACACCATATATTTT.

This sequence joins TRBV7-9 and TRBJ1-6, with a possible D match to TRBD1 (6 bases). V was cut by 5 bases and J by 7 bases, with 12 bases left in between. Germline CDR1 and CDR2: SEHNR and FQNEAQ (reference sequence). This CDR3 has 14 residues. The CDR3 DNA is TGTGCCAGCAGCCGCTTACAGGGAAATTCACCCCTCCACTTT. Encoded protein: CASSRLQGNSPLHF. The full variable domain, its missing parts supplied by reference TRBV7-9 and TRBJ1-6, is DTGVSQNPRHKITKRGQNVTFRCDPISEHNRLYWYRQTLGQGPEFLTYFQNEAQLEKSRLLSDRFSAERPKGSFSTLEIQRTEQGDSAMYLCASSRLQGNSPLHFGNGTRLTVT.

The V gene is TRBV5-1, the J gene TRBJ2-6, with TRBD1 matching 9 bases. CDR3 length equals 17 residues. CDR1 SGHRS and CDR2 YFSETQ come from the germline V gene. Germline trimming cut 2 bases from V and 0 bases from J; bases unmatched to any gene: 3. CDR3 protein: CASSFPGQGSGANVLTF. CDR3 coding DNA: TGCGCCAGCAGCTTCCCGGGACAGGGCTCTGGGGCCAACGTCCTGACTTTC.

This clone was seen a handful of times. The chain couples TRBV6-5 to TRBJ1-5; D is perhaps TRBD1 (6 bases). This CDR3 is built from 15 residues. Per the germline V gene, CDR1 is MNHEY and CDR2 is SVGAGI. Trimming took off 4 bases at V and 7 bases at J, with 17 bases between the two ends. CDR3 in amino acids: CASSSTYRVRQPQHF. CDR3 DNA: TGTGCCAGCAGTTCAACCTACAGGGTCAGGCAGCCCCAGCATTTT.